A single sample is the source of the 9 T cell receptor beta chains below, sequenced in a study of shared clonotypes between healthy human individuals. Some clones are missing from TCRdb's copy, which holds only in-frame ones; the method was immunoSEQ multiplex PCR. The data show about 1 million clones, roughly 75% seen once. Sequencing input: memory CD4+ T cells sorted from blood. Subset described: CD45RA-negative fraction. The receptors shown here come from a young man in good health.

The sample holds a few counts of this clone. The same CDR3 is also encoded by other DNA sequences in this sample. The chain employs TRBV29-1 and TRBJ2-1; D possibly corresponds to TRBD1 (5 bases). The V gene lost 4 bases and the J gene lost 5 bases, with 9 bases spanning the gap. Germline CDR1 and CDR2: SQVTM and ANQGSEA. The CDR3 has 12 residues. The CDR3 region is CSVGQGHNEQFF. In DNA, the CDR3 is TGCAGCGTTGGCCAGGGCCACAATGAGCAGTTCTTC.

The rearrangement joins TRBV19 to TRBJ2-3, with D maybe TRBD1 (6 bases). V shed 6 bases and J shed 3 bases, with 7 bases lying between them. The CDR3 has 12 residues. Germline CDR1 is LNHDA and CDR2 is SQIVND (reference sequence). The CDR3 spells CASRDSTDTQYF. CDR3 sequence (DNA): TGTGCCAGTAGGGACAGTACAGATACGCAGTATTTT.

The chain has TRBV7-6 and TRBJ1-1; D gene ambiguous. CDR1 is SGHVS and CDR2 is FNYEAQ in the germline V gene. The CDR3 loop spans 14 amino acids. Trimming took off 4 bases at V and 1 base at J, with 10 bases between the two ends. The CDR3 reads CASSYLDRNTEAFF. The CDR3 DNA follows: TGTGCCAGCAGCTACCTTGACCGGAACACTGAAGCTTTCTTT.

The rearrangement uses TRBV5-1 and TRBJ2-1; TRBD1 or TRBD2 may be the D gene (6 bases each). The germline V gene encodes CDR1 SGHRS and CDR2 YFSETQ. The CDR3 has 15 amino acids. V was shortened by 1 base and J by 7 bases, with 15 bases between the two germline ends. CDR3 DNA sequence: TGCGCCAGCAGCTTGATGCGCGGGACAATGAATGAGCAGTTCTTC. Translating it yields CASSLMRGTMNEQFF.

The gene calls are TRBV30 and TRBJ1-4; 7 nucleotides match TRBD1. Trimming removed 1 base from V and 10 bases from J; junction bases left unmatched: 6. Germline V gene data show CDR1 as GTSNPN and CDR2 as SVGIG (reference sequence). The CDR3 extends over 13 amino acids. As DNA, the CDR3 is TGTGCCTGGAGTGGACAGGGCGTAGGAAAACTGTTTTTT. Amino acid sequence: CAWSGQGVGKLFF. Full variable domain (remainder filled in from reference TRBV30 and TRBJ1-4): SQTIHQWPATLVQPVGSPLSLECTVEGTSNPNLYWYRQAAGRGLQLLFYSVGIGQISSEVPQNLSASRPQDRQFILSSKKLLLSDSGFYLCAWSGQGVGKLFFGSGTQLSVL.

This clone was detected a few times. This chain joins TRBV30 and TRBJ1-5; D might be TRBD1 (5 bases). CDR1 is GTSNPN and CDR2 is SVGIG in the germline V gene (reference sequence). There are 14 residues in the CDR3. The germline V and J ends were trimmed by 3 bases and 4 bases, with 13 bases remaining between them. Here the CDR3 reads CAWSEGTVNQPQHF. Written as DNA, the CDR3 is TGTGCCTGGAGCGAGGGGACGGTGAATCAGCCCCAGCATTTT.

On this clone: A read error may account for a junction end that differs from germline. V gene TRBV6-5 combines with J gene TRBJ2-1, with D tentatively TRBD1 (6 bases). The CDR3 spans 13 residues. In germline, CDR1 is MNHEY, CDR2 SVGAGI. In nucleotides, the CDR3 is TGTGCCAGCAGTTACACAGGGTACAGTGAGCAGTTCTTC. Translating gives CASSYTGYSEQFF.

The V and J genes are TRBV21-1 and TRBJ2-3; the table's D call TRBD2 went unverified against the DNA. TRBV21-1 is recorded as a pseudogene. The CDR3 runs to 15 residues. CDR3: CASSFRDFHTDTQYF. DNA of the CDR3: TGTGCCAGCAGCTTCCGGGACTTTCATACAGATACGCAGTATTTT.

This chain links TRBV4-2 with TRBJ2-7; 8 nucleotides agree with TRBD2. CDR1 and CDR2 from the germline V gene are LGHNA and YNFKEQ. The V gene end was trimmed by 0 bases and the J gene end by 5 bases; junction bases not matched to a gene: 12. The CDR3 is 17 residues long. CDR3 bases: TGTGCCAGCAGCCAAGATCACACTAGCGGAGGAAAAGACGAGCAGTACTTC. This sequence encodes CASSQDHTSGGKDEQYF.